The clone carrying this T cell receptor (beta chain) was seen only a few times. Its antigen is not identified. This sample is part of a study of cytomegalovirus exposure and HLA in healthy donors. Study conclusions and caveats: Later analysis identified 16,000 or so TCR beta sequences associated with HLA alleles, using a false discovery rate threshold of 0.05.

The PCR employed 60 Vbeta primers together with 13 Jbeta primers. Methods used by the authors: The authors later counted around 80 million unique TCR beta chains, some 10 million of them shared. Generated by immunoSEQ multiplex PCR, the TCRdb table keeps only in-frame clones and is missing some. That table supplies the V and J calls and clone size; D and trimming were determined from the DNA. Of fewer than 150,000 clones listed, approximately 80% are singletons. Despite likely unrecorded immune exposures, the donors were nominally healthy at the time of sampling. The sequence was obtained from a male donor in good health and CMV-seronegative. Sequenced material: PBMCs.

CDR3 bases: TGTGCCAGCAGCTTCAGGTCCGGGGCCAACGTCCTGACTTTC. Amino acid sequence: CASSFRSGANVLTF. This chain joins TRBV7-2 and TRBJ2-6; D gene ambiguous. Germline CDR1 is SGHTA and CDR2 is FQGNSA. V was trimmed by 3 bases and J by 4 bases, leaving 7 bases between them. The CDR3 totals 14 residues.